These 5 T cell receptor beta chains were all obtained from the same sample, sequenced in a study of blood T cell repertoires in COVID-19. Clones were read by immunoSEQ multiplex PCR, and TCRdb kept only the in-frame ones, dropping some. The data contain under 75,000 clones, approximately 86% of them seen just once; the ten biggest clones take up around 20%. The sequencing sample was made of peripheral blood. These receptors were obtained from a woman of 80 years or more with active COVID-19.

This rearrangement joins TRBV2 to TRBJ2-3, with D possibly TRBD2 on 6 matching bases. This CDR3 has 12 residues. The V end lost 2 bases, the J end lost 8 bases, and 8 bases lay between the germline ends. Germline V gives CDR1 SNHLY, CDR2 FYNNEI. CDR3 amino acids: CASSEMGGTQYF. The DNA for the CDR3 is TGTGCCAGCAGTGAAATGGGGGGTACGCAGTATTTT.

The CDR3 sequence: CASSSPGLAGGLAGETQYF. In nucleotides, the CDR3 is TGTGCCAGCAGCTCACCGGGACTAGCGGGGGGCCTTGCTGGGGAGACCCAGTACTTC. The rearrangement uses TRBV13 and TRBJ2-5, with 15 positions matching TRBD2. This CDR3 is 19 amino acids long. Trimming cost V 4 bases and J 5 bases; bases outside gene matches: 14. CDR1 and CDR2 (germline): PRHDT, FYEKMQ (reference sequence).

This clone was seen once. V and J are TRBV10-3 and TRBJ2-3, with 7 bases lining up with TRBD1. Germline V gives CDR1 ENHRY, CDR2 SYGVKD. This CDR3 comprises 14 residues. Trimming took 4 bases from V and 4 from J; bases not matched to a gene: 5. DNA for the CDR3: TGTGCCATCAGTGGGACAGGAGCTCCAGATACGCAGTATTTT. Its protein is CAISGTGAPDTQYF.

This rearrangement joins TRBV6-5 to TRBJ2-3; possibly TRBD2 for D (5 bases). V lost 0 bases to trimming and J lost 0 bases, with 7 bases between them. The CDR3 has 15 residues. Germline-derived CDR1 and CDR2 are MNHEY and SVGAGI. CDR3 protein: CASSYSPGSTDTQYF. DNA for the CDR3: TGTGCCAGCAGTTACTCTCCGGGGAGCACAGATACGCAGTATTTT.

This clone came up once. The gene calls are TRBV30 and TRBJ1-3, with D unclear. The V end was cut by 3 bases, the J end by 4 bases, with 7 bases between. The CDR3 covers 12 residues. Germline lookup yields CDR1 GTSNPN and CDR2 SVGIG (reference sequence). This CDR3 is CAWSQYGNTIYF. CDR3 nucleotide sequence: TGTGCCTGGAGCCAGTACGGAAACACCATATATTTT.